These T cell receptor beta chains were read from a single sample in a study of cytomegalovirus exposure and HLA in healthy donors. Sequencing used immunoSEQ multiplex PCR; TCRdb keeps in-frame clones, though not all of them. The sample yields about 190,000 clones, roughly four fifths seen once. Sequenced sample: PBMCs. The receptors shown here come from a woman in her 30s in good health and CMV-seronegative. The CDR3 runs from the conserved cysteine through the conserved F or W. A D gene is named only where the DNA matches it firmly. Clone size is given for some rows only: seen once, a few or many times, or a class if the clone is expanded.

J | D | size | V | length | DNA | CDR3
TRBJ1-1 | . | . | TRBV6-5 | 14 | TGTGCCAGCAGCCGGGAATACATGAACACTGAAGCTTTCTTT | CASSREYMNTEAFF
TRBJ2-5 | . | . | TRBV5-1 | 15 | TGCGCCAGCAGCTTGGGGCAGGGGTACCAAGAGACCCAGTACTTC | CASSLGQGYQETQYF
TRBJ1-4 | . | few | TRBV28 | 13 | TGTGCCAGCGTCCAGGGAACTAATGAAAAACTGTTTTTT | CASVQGTNEKLFF
TRBJ1-5 | TRBD1 | . | TRBV30 | 14 | TGTGCCTGGAGACCAGGGGGCGGCAATCAGCCCCAGCATTTT | CAWRPGGGNQPQHF
TRBJ2-7 | . | . | TRBV7-9 | 14 | TGTGCCAGCAGCTTTTGGGCAACCGGTGACGAGCAGTACTTC | CASSFWATGDEQYF
TRBJ2-5 | . | . | TRBV28 | 21 | TGTGCCAGCACTTTCGGCGAGTACAAGGGGAGGCTGATTTCGTACCAAGAGACCCAGTACTTC | CASTFGEYKGRLISYQETQYF
TRBJ2-1 | . | . | TRBV7-3 | 18 | TGTGCCAGCAGCTTAAGCCCGATCACGGGGGGCGAGTACAATGAGCAGTTCTTC | CASSLSPITGGEYNEQFF
TRBJ2-3 | TRBD1 | once | TRBV27 | 17 | TGTGCCAGCAAATCCATCCGACGGACAGGGAGCACAGATACGCAGTATTTT | CASKSIRRTGSTDTQYF
TRBJ2-2 | . | . | TRBV7-9 | 14 | TGTTCCAGCAGCCCGGACAGGAACACCGGGGAGCTGTTTTTT | CSSSPDRNTGELFF
TRBJ1-1 | TRBD1 | few | TRBV7-6 | 14 | TGTGCCAGCAGCCAGGGACAGGAGAACACTGAAGCTTTCTTT | CASSQGQENTEAFF
TRBJ1-1 | . | . | TRBV19 | 15 | TGTGCCAGTAGTATTGGTGCAGGTATGAACACTGAAGCTTTCTTT | CASSIGAGMNTEAFF
TRBJ2-7 | . | once | TRBV7-9 | 14 | TGTGCCAGCAGCCCCAACTTGGACTCTTACGAGCAGTACTTC | CASSPNLDSYEQYF
TRBJ2-5 | . | . | TRBV15 | 16 | TGTGCCACCAGCAGAGATGGGGCCGTTGCGACGGAGACCCAGTACTTC | CATSRDGAVATETQYF